These T cell receptor beta chains were read from a single sample in a study of T cells in narcolepsy. Profiling relied on immunoSEQ multiplex PCR, and the TCRdb table lists in-frame clones only, not all of them. Altogether about 33,000 clones are present, under 85% being singletons, with the ten largest covering roughly 1.2%. The sequencing sample was made of CD45RA- memory CD4+ T cells from PBMCs. The receptors here all came from a human donor with narcolepsy. The CDR3 runs from the conserved cysteine through the conserved F or W. Not every row has a clone size; where given, it reads once, few, many or a size class.

>.|TRBJ1-1|TRBV5-4
CASSLGGNRGQGEAFF
>.|TRBJ1-3|TRBV6-6
CASSTLGGNTIYF
>.|TRBJ2-7|TRBV19
CASRDNKNYEQYF
>.|TRBJ1-1|TRBV4-1
CASSQDQATGGAFF
>.|TRBJ2-2|TRBV28
CASRTGADTGELFF
>.|TRBJ2-5|TRBV18
CASSLQDQETQYF
>.|TRBJ1-5|TRBV28
CASSWGRQPQHF
>once|TRBJ1-4|TRBV7-6
CASSLNRVVEKLFF
>.|TRBJ2-5|TRBV9
CASSPRDGETQYF
>few|TRBJ1-1|TRBV2
CASSEALGGRGAAFF
>.|TRBJ1-6|TRBV4-3
CASSQGTTVDSPLHF
>.|TRBJ2-7|TRBV7-2
CASSLGLGYEQYF
>.|TRBJ1-4|TRBV28
CASSSQGAGDEKLFF
>.|TRBJ1-6|TRBV4-1
CASSQEDSRHSPLHF
>.|TRBJ2-1|TRBV19
CASSIGQGVNEQFF
>few|TRBJ1-5|TRBV7-8
CASSSTGDQPQHF
>.|TRBJ2-3|TRBV10-3
CATRSGYSGDTQYF
>.|TRBJ2-5|TRBV4-1
CASSPGGVQETQYF
>.|TRBJ2-4|TRBV6-5
CASSGSSSGVNIQYF
>.|TRBJ2-7|TRBV28
CASSLAGARSSYEQYF
>.|TRBJ2-1|TRBV6-5
CASSPTQGSYNEQFF
>.|TRBJ2-2|TRBV4-1
CASSQDRTGGRTGELFF
>few|TRBJ1-5|TRBV7-8
CASSLMRRHSNQPQHF
>.|TRBJ2-1|TRBV11-2
CASSSEQYNEQFF
>.|TRBJ2-5|TRBV28
CASSLTHQETQYF
>.|TRBJ1-5|TRBV2
CASTEGNQPQHF
>.|TRBJ2-1|TRBV5-1
CASSLAGGRSSEQFF
>.|TRBJ1-5|TRBV19
CASSIVRLDQNQPQHF
>.|TRBJ1-6|TRBV13
CASSVRNSPLHF
>few|TRBJ2-3|TRBV27
CASSLTKLAGTGTQYF
>.|TRBJ2-2|TRBV6-6
CASSMVRAGELFF
>.|TRBJ1-1|TRBV27
CASSFVPDQNTEAFF
>.|TRBJ1-3|TRBV7-6
CASSERTVSSGNTIYF